The 30 T cell receptor beta chains presented below share a single source sample, sequenced in a study of shared clonotypes between healthy human individuals. Measured with immunoSEQ multiplex PCR; TCRdb has only the in-frame clones, and not every one. The repertoire holds some 1 million clones, with about 76% as singletons. Sequences were obtained from memory CD4+ T cells sorted from blood. Regarding subset: CD45RA-negative fraction. Every receptor here comes from a man younger than 35 in good health.

The chain uses TRBV10-2 and TRBJ1-1; D not resolved. The CDR3 totals 14 residues. Looked up from germline, CDR1 is WSHSY and CDR2 is SAAADI. V was clipped by 5 bases and J by 1 base, with 11 bases between them. This CDR3 reads CASSREGSNTEAFF. Written as DNA, the CDR3 is TGCGCCAGCAGTAGGGAGGGTTCGAACACTGAAGCTTTCTTT.

This sequence joins TRBV5-4 and TRBJ2-1; 12 bases agree with TRBD2. Trimming cost V 0 bases and J 9 bases; bases outside gene matches: 4. The germline gives CDR1 SGHNT, CDR2 YYREEE (reference sequence). The CDR3 is 15 amino acids. CDR3 amino acids: CASSLGTSGASEQFF. For the CDR3, the DNA is TGTGCCAGCAGCTTGGGGACTAGCGGGGCGAGTGAGCAGTTCTTC.

The sample holds one count of this clone. The chain joins TRBV5-4 to TRBJ2-2, with 9 positions matching TRBD2. From germline, CDR1 is SGHNT and CDR2 YYREEE (reference sequence). V lost 7 bases to trimming and J lost 5 bases; unmatched junction nucleotides: 6. The CDR3 runs 14 residues. The CDR3 region has the DNA TGTGCCAGCCGTAGCGGGAGCGATACCGGGGAGCTGTTTTTT. Residues: CASRSGSDTGELFF.

This rearrangement joins TRBV2 to TRBJ1-1, with 8 bases that match TRBD1. The CDR3 covers 15 residues. V trimming: 3 bases; J trimming: 4 bases; junction bases outside the gene matches: 7. CDR1 is SNHLY, CDR2 FYNNEI, per germline. The CDR3 spells CASSDDRGQVTEAFF. The CDR3 DNA follows: TGTGCCAGCAGTGACGACAGGGGCCAGGTCACTGAAGCTTTCTTT.

In the case of this clone: The same CDR3 also results from other DNA sequences found in this sample. The chain joins TRBV6-1 to TRBJ1-6, with unresolved D. This CDR3 region has 14 residues. The germline CDR1 and CDR2 sequences are MNHNS and SASEGT. Trimming stripped 1 base from V and 7 bases from J, with 8 bases between. This CDR3 reads CASSEVGGNSPLHF. The CDR3 DNA reads TGTGCCAGCAGTGAAGTGGGAGGGAATTCACCCCTCCACTTT.

The chain employs TRBV25-1 and TRBJ2-5, with TRBD1 identical over 8 bases. The CDR3 covers 12 residues. Unmatched junction bases numbered 3, after V lost 5 bases and J lost 7 bases. Germline loops: CDR1 MGHDK, CDR2 SYGVNS. CDR3 sequence (DNA): TGTGCCAGCAGTCCGGGGACAGGGACCCAGTACTTC. It is translated as CASSPGTGTQYF.

This chain connects TRBV28 to TRBJ1-5; 7 bases agree with TRBD1. The CDR3 loop spans 15 amino acids. Germline-derived CDR1 and CDR2 are MDHEN and SYDVKM. V gave up 6 bases and J gave up 4 bases; unmatched junction bases: 9. CDR3 nucleotides: TGTGCCAGCAGAGAGGGCGGGACAGATAATCAGCCCCAGCATTTT. Protein product: CASREGGTDNQPQHF.

The CDR3 loop is CASSTSWGRQDTQYF. The CDR3 coding sequence is TGTGCCAGCAGCACCAGTTGGGGACGCCAAGATACGCAGTATTTT. The chain joins TRBV28 to TRBJ2-3, with D perhaps assigned TRBD1 or TRBD2 (5 bases each). CDR1 and CDR2 (germline): MDHEN, SYDVKM. This CDR3 contains 15 residues. The V end lost 6 bases, the J end lost 5 bases, and 18 bases lay between the germline ends.

Only a few counts were recorded for this clone. The J gene is TRBJ2-1, the V gene TRBV6-5; TRBD2 aligns across 7 bases. Losses at the gene ends were 8 bases for V and 10 bases for J; bases not matched to a gene: 11. This CDR3 spans 13 amino acids. Germline-derived CDR1 and CDR2 are MNHEY and SVGAGI. CDR3 sequence reads: CASRGTTPGEQFF. CDR3 bases: TGTGCCAGCCGCGGGACTACACCAGGGGAGCAGTTCTTC.

The rearrangement uses TRBV12-2 and TRBJ2-7. TRBV12-2 is annotated as a pseudogene. This CDR3 has 20 residues. CDR3 sequence reads: CASRLAKGGVSAEHTYEQYF. The CDR3 DNA sequence: TGTGCAAGTCGCTTAGCGAAGGGTGGTGTTTCGGCTGAACACACCTACGAGCAGTACTTC.

This clone was counted only a few times. J is TRBJ2-1 and V is TRBV6-1; TRBD1 agrees at 8 bases. The CDR3 has 16 residues. Germline lookup yields CDR1 MNHNS and CDR2 SASEGT. V trimming: 4 bases; J trimming: 6 bases; junction bases outside the gene matches: 11. The CDR3 region has the DNA TGTGCCAGCAGTGGCCCCAGGGGGCCTGTTGGCAATGAGCAGTTCTTC. Its translation: CASSGPRGPVGNEQFF.

J is TRBJ2-2 and V is TRBV28; D ambiguous. V was clipped by 6 bases and J by 1 base, with 15 bases between them. CDR1 is MDHEN, CDR2 SYDVKM, per germline. This CDR3 is 16 amino acids long. The CDR3 sequence is CASSTAQLLNTGELFF. In nucleotides, the CDR3 is TGTGCCAGCAGCACTGCCCAGCTCCTGAACACCGGGGAGCTGTTTTTT.

CDR3 region: CASSPGSFAYNEQFF. The CDR3 DNA sequence: TGTGCCAGCAGTCCCGGCTCCTTCGCCTACAATGAGCAGTTCTTC. The chain uses TRBV6-4 and TRBJ2-1; D gene ambiguous. Per the germline V gene, CDR1 is MRHNA and CDR2 is SNTAGT. CDR3 length: 15 amino acids. Trimming removed 5 bases at V and 2 bases at J, with 13 bases between.

This clone was counted many times. The rearrangement links TRBV7-6 to TRBJ2-1, with D unclear. V was pared by 1 base and J by 4 bases, with 11 bases between. The CDR3 has 15 amino acids. In germline, CDR1 is SGHVS, CDR2 FNYEAQ. CDR3 DNA sequence: TGTGCCAGCAGCTTAGGCTCCGCAGTTTACAATGAGCAGTTCTTC. Translation gives CASSLGSAVYNEQFF.

Notes on this clone: Other DNA sequences from this sample encode an identical CDR3 as well. The chain combines TRBV19 with TRBJ1-5; tentatively, D is TRBD1 (6 bases). CDR1 and CDR2 from the germline V gene are LNHDA and SQIVND (reference sequence). The CDR3 is 12 residues long. Trimming removed 9 bases from V and 3 bases from J, with 9 bases in between. CDR3 coding DNA: TGTGCCAGCAGGGGTAACAATCAGCCCCAGCATTTT. Amino acid sequence: CASRGNNQPQHF.

V and J are TRBV9 and TRBJ1-1, with D possibly being TRBD1 (6 bases). Germline loops: CDR1 SGDLS, CDR2 YYNGEE. This CDR3 has 13 residues. Trimming pared 3 bases from V and 11 bases from J, leaving 17 bases between. The CDR3 DNA follows: TGTGCCAGCAGCGAATTGACAGGCCAGGGGGCTTTCTTT. Translating gives CASSELTGQGAFF.

V usage is TRBV2 and J usage is TRBJ2-7; 7 nucleotides agree with TRBD1. Germline V gene lookup returns CDR1 SNHLY and CDR2 FYNNEI. This CDR3 contains 15 residues. The trim removed 4 bases at V and 2 bases at J, leaving 8 bases unmatched. The CDR3 protein is CASSAYRGPTYEQYF. The CDR3 DNA follows: TGTGCCAGCAGTGCCTACAGGGGACCCACCTACGAGCAGTACTTC.

This clone was seen once. The chain has TRBV11-3 and TRBJ2-7; perhaps TRBD2 as D (6 bases). V shed 5 bases and J shed 3 bases, with 11 bases lying between them. The CDR3 loop spans 13 amino acids. Germline loops: CDR1 SGHNT, CDR2 YENEEA. The CDR3 DNA is TGTGCCAGCAGCCGTCCGGGGGACTACGAGCAGTACTTC. Protein sequence: CASSRPGDYEQYF.

The table lists this clone with a few counts. The rearrangement uses TRBV30 and TRBJ1-5; D is ambiguous. The V gene lost 7 bases and the J gene lost 5 bases, with 9 bases spanning the gap. The CDR3 is 11 residues long. Per germline, CDR1 GTSNPN and CDR2 SVGIG (reference sequence). The CDR3, as DNA: TGTGCCTCCGGGAGGGATCAGCCCCAGCATTTT. It translates to CASGRDQPQHF.

This clone was detected only once. Other DNA sequences in this sample translate to the same CDR3. The gene calls are TRBV30 and TRBJ2-1; 7 bases agree with TRBD2. From germline, CDR1 is GTSNPN and CDR2 SVGIG (reference sequence). This CDR3 is built from 15 residues. The junction had 4 bases not matched to a gene; V was cut back by 0 bases and J by 2 bases. CDR3 DNA sequence: TGTGCCTGGAGTGTACTCGCGGGAGCCTACAATGAGCAGTTCTTC. Translating gives CAWSVLAGAYNEQFF.

This chain uses TRBV30 with TRBJ2-3, with D perhaps matching TRBD2 (7 bases). The CDR3 loop spans 16 amino acids. The V gene lost 3 bases and the J gene lost 5 bases, with 21 bases spanning the gap. Germline V gene lookup returns CDR1 GTSNPN and CDR2 SVGIG (reference sequence). The CDR3 sequence is CAWRVMIGGAGDTQYF. In nucleotides, the CDR3 is TGTGCCTGGAGAGTCATGATAGGGGGGGCGGGAGATACGCAGTATTTT.

This clone was seen just once. The chain links TRBV6-1 to TRBJ2-5; D possibly corresponds to TRBD2 (6 bases). This CDR3 comprises 12 residues. Trimming took 5 bases from V and 5 from J, leaving 9 bases between them. Germline loops: CDR1 MNHNS, CDR2 SASEGT. DNA for the CDR3: TGTGCCAGCAGTAGGGACTGGGAGACCCAGTACTTC. The encoded protein is CASSRDWETQYF.

CDR3 sequence reads: CATSREVSSGRAADTQYF. The CDR3 DNA follows: TGTGCCACCAGCAGAGAGGTGTCGAGCGGGAGGGCAGCAGATACGCAGTATTTT. V gene TRBV15 combines with J gene TRBJ2-3; 10 nucleotides line up with TRBD2. The CDR3 length is 18 residues. Per germline, CDR1 LNHNV and CDR2 YYDKDF (reference sequence). Trimming removed 0 bases from V and 4 bases from J; junction bases left unmatched: 10.

This clone has just a few counts. V gene TRBV6-5 combines with J gene TRBJ2-3; TRBD2 matches 11 bases. Per germline, CDR1 MNHEY and CDR2 SVGAGI. The CDR3 spans 15 residues. The trim removed 6 bases at V and 8 bases at J, leaving 10 bases unmatched. CDR3 in amino acids: CASSPGLAAARTQYF. The CDR3 DNA follows: TGTGCCAGCAGCCCGGGACTAGCGGCAGCGCGTACGCAGTATTTT.

The table lists this clone with many counts. Other DNA sequences in this specimen translate into the identical CDR3. The chain recombines TRBV29-1 with TRBJ2-7; 11 bases agree with TRBD1. Trimming removed 6 bases from V and 7 bases from J; junction bases left unmatched: 5. The CDR3 spans 12 residues. The germline gives CDR1 SQVTM, CDR2 ANQGSEA. CDR3: CSVAGQGGEQYF. The CDR3, as DNA: TGCAGCGTAGCGGGACAGGGGGGTGAGCAGTACTTC.

This rearrangement joins TRBV28 to TRBJ1-6; 9 positions agree with TRBD1. CDR1 is MDHEN and CDR2 is SYDVKM in the germline V gene. The ends lost 5 bases at V and 12 bases at J; junction bases unmatched: 8. This CDR3 comprises 14 residues. Here the CDR3 DNA reads TGTGCCAGCAGTATACAGGGGGCCCTCGGACCCCTCCACTTT. The encoded protein is CASSIQGALGPLHF.

About this clone itself: Other nucleotide sequences from this sample produce the same CDR3. The rearrangement links TRBV5-1 to TRBJ1-1, with D uncertain. Germline CDR1 reads SGHRS; CDR2 reads YFSETQ. Trimming left V 0 bases short and J 4 bases short, with 10 bases between. The CDR3 totals 14 residues. CDR3 nucleotide sequence: TGCGCCAGCAGCTTGGGTCGGGAGGGCACTGAAGCTTTCTTT. It is translated as CASSLGREGTEAFF.

The chain links TRBV29-1 to TRBJ2-5; D possibly corresponds to TRBD1 (6 bases). The J call may be wrong; the DNA end is better matched by TRBJ2-7. This CDR3 has 14 amino acids. Germline CDR1 SQVTM, CDR2 ANQGSEA. CDR3 coding DNA: TGCAGCGTTCAAGGGACAACACGTACCTACGAGCAGTACTTC. It specifies CSVQGTTRTYEQYF.

J is TRBJ2-4 and V is TRBV27; D is unresolved. Germline V CDR1 and CDR2: MNHEY, SMNVEV (reference sequence). There are 11 residues in the CDR3. The V end lost 4 bases, the J end lost 7 bases, and 5 bases lay between the germline ends. CDR3 nucleotide sequence: TGTGCCAGCAGTTCCGCGAACATTCAGTACTTC. Protein sequence: CASSSANIQYF.

The genes are TRBV4-3 and TRBJ1-5; tentatively, D is TRBD1 (5 bases). Germline V lookup: CDR1 LGHNA, CDR2 YSLEER. The CDR3 contains 15 residues. The ends were cut back, 0 bases at V and 7 bases at J, with 13 bases in the middle. CDR3 residues: CASSQDLGGDQPQHF. In DNA, the CDR3 is TGCGCCAGCAGCCAAGATCTCGGGGGGGACCAGCCCCAGCATTTT.